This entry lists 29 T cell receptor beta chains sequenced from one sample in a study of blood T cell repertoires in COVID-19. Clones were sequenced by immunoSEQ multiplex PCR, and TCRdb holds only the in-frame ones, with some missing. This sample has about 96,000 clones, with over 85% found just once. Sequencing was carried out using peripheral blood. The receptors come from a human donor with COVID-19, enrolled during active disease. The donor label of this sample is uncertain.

The CDR3 DNA reads as TGCGCCAGCAGCCAAGACTGGAGGGAGGGCAACGAGCAGTACTTC. Encoded protein: CASSQDWREGNEQYF. The rearrangement uses TRBV4-1 and TRBJ2-7; TRBD2 matches at 7 bases. Germline V gene data show CDR1 as MGHRA and CDR2 as YSYEKL. The V segment lost 0 bases and the J segment 5 bases; nucleotides outside the gene matches: 7. The CDR3 is made up of 15 amino acids.

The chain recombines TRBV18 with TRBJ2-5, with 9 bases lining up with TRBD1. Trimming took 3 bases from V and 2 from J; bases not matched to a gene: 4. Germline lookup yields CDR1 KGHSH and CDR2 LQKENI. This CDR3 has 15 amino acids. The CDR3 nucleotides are TGTGCCAGCTCACCCCCCGGGACAGGGCAAGAGACCCAGTACTTC. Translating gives CASSPPGTGQETQYF.

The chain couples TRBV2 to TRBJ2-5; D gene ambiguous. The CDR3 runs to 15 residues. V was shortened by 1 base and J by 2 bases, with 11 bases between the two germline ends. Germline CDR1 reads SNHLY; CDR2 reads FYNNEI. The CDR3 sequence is CASSEEVAGQETQYF. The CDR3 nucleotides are TGTGCCAGCAGTGAAGAGGTGGCAGGACAAGAGACCCAGTACTTC.

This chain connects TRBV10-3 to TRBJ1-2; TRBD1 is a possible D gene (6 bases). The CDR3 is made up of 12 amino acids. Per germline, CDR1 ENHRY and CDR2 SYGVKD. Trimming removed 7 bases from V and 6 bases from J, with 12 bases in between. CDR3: CAITSGAHGYTF. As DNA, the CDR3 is TGTGCCATCACATCAGGGGCCCATGGCTACACCTTC.

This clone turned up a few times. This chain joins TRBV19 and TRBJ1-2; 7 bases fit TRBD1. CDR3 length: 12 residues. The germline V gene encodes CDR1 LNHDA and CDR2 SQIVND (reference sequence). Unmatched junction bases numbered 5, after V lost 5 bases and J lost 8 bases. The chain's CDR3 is CASSARQGGYTF. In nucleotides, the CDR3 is TGTGCCAGTAGTGCCCGACAGGGCGGCTACACCTTC.

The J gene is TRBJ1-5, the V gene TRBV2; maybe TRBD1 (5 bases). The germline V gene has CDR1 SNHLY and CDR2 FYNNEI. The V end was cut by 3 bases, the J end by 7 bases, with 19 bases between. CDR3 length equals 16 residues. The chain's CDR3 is CASSDSPQGSGQPQHF. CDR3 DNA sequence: TGTGCCAGCAGTGACTCCCCCCAGGGCTCTGGGCAGCCCCAGCATTTT.

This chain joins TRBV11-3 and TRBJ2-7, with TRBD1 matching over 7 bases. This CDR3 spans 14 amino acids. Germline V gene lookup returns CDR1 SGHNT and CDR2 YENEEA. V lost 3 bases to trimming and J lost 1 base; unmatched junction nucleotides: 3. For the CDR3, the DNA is TGTGCCAGCAGCTTCTCGGGACAGTCCTACGAGCAGTACTTC. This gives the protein CASSFSGQSYEQYF.

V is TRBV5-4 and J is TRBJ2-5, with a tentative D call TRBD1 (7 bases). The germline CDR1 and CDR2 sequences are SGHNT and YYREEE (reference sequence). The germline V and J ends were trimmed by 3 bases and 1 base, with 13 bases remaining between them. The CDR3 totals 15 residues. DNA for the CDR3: TGTGCCAGCAGCTCCACCAGGGGGGCCCAAGAGACCCAGTACTTC. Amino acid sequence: CASSSTRGAQETQYF. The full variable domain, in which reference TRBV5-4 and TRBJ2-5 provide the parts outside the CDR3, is ETGVTQSPTHLIKTRGQQVTLRCSSQSGHNTVSWYQQALGQGPQFIFQYYREEENGRGNFPPRFSGLQFPNYSSELNVNALELDDSALYLCASSSTRGAQETQYFGPGTRLLVL.

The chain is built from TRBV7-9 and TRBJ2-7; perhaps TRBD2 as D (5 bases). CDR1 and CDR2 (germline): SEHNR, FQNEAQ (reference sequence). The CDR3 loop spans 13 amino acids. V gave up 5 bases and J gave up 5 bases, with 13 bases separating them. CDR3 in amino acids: CASSLLGYHEQYF. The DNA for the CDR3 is TGTGCCAGCAGCCTACTAGGTTACCACGAGCAGTACTTC.

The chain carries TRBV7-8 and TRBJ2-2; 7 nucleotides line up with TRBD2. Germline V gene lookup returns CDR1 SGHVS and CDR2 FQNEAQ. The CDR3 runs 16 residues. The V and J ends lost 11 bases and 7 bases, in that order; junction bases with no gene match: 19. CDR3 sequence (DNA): TGTGCCCTCCGCCAAGGGGAGCGGGACTCCGGCGGGGAGCTGTTTTTT. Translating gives CALRQGERDSGGELFF.

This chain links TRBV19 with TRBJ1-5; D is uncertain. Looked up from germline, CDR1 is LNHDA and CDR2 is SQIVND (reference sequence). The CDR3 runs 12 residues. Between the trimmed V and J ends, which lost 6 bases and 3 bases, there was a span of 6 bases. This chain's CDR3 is CASSGVNQPQHF. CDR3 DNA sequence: TGTGCCAGTAGCGGGGTCAATCAGCCCCAGCATTTT.

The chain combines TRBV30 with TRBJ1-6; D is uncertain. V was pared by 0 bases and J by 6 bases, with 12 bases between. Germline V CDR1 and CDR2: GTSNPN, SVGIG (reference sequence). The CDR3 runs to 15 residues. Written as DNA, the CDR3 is TGTGCCTGGAGTGTACGTGGAGTAGGTAATTCACCCCTCCACTTT. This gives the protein CAWSVRGVGNSPLHF.

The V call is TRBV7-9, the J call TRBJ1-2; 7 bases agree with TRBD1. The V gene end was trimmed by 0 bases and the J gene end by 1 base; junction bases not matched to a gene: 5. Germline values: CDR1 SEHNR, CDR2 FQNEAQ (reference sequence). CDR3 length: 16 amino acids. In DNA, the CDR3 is TGTGCCAGCAGCTTAGCGAGGGACAGCGTTAACTATGGCTACACCTTC. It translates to CASSLARDSVNYGYTF.

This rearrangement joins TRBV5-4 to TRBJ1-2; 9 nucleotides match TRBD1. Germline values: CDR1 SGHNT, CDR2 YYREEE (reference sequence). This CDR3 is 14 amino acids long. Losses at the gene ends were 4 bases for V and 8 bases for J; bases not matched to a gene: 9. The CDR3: CASSLKQGAGGYTF. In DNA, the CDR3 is TGTGCCAGCAGCCTAAAACAGGGGGCGGGCGGCTACACCTTC. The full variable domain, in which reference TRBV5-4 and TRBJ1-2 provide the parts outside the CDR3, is ETGVTQSPTHLIKTRGQQVTLRCSSQSGHNTVSWYQQALGQGPQFIFQYYREEENGRGNFPPRFSGLQFPNYSSELNVNALELDDSALYLCASSLKQGAGGYTFGSGTRLTVV.

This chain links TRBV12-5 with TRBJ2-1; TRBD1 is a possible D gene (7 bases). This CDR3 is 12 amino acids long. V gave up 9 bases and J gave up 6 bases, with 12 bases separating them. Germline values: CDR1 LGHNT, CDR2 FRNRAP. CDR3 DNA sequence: TGTGCTAGCAAGGAGGGGGCCAATGAGCAGTTCTTC. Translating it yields CASKEGANEQFF.

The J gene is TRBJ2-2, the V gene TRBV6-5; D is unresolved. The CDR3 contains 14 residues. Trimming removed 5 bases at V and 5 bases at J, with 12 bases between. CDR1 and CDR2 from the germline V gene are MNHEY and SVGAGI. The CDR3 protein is CASSHATGTGELFF. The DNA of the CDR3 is TGTGCCAGCAGTCATGCGACTGGGACCGGGGAGCTGTTTTTT.

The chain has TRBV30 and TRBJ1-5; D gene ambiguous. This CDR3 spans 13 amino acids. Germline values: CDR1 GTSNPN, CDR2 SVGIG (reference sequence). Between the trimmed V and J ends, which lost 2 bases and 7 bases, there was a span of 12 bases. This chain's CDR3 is CAWSSGGLQPQHF. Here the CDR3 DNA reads TGTGCCTGGAGTTCGGGAGGGTTACAGCCCCAGCATTTT.

CDR3 DNA: TGTGCCAGCAGCGGCGACACCTACTCTGGGGCCAACGTCCTGACTTTC. Translating gives CASSGDTYSGANVLTF. V usage is TRBV9 and J usage is TRBJ2-6; D not resolved. The CDR3 has 16 amino acids. Germline V gene sequence: CDR1 SGDLS, CDR2 YYNGEE. V was cut by 3 bases and J by 0 bases, with 10 bases left in between.

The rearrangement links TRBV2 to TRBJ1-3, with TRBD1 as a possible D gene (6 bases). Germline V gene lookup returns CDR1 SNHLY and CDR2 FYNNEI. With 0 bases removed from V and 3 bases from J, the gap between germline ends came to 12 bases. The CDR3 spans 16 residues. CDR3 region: CASSEARGGNGNTIYF. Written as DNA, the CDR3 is TGTGCCAGCAGTGAAGCCCGAGGGGGTAATGGAAACACCATATATTTT.

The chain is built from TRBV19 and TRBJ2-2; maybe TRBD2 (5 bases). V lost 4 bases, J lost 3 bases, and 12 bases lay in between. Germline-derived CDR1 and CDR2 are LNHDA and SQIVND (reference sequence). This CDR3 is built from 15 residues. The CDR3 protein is CASSTGSWDTGELFF. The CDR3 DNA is TGTGCCAGTAGTACGGGGAGTTGGGACACCGGGGAGCTGTTTTTT.

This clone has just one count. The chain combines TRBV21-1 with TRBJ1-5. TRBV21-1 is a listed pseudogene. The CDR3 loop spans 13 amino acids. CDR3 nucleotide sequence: TGTGCCAGCAGGGGAGATAGCAATCAGCCCCAGCATTTT. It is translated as CASRGDSNQPQHF.

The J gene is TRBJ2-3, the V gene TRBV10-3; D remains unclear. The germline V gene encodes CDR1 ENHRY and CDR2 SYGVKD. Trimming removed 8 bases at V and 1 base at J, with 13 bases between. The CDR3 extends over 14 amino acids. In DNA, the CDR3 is TGTGCCATCTCCGACACCCACGGCACAGATACGCAGTATTTT. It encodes CAISDTHGTDTQYF.

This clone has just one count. The CDR3, as DNA: TGCAGCGTTGAAGGGGCTACCTCTGGAAACACCATATATTTT. Translated, it gives CSVEGATSGNTIYF. V and J are TRBV29-1 and TRBJ1-3; D is ambiguous. Trimming pared 1 base from V and 0 bases from J, leaving 7 bases between. CDR1 and CDR2 (germline): SQVTM, ANQGSEA. This CDR3 contains 14 residues.

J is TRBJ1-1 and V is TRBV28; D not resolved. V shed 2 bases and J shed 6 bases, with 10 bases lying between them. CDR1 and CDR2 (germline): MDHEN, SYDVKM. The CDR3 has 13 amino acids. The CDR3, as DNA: TGTGCCAGCAGTTTAGGGGAGGTTGCTGAAGCTTTCTTT. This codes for CASSLGEVAEAFF.

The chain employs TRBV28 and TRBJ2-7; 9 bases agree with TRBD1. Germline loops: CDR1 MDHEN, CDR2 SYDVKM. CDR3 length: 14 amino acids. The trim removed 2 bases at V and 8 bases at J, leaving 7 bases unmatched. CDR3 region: CASSLRDRVNKQYF. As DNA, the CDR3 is TGTGCCAGCAGTTTAAGGGACAGGGTGAACAAGCAGTACTTC.

The chain's CDR3 is CASSVAIGEKLFF. The DNA of the CDR3 is TGTGCCAGCAGCGTAGCTATCGGGGAAAAACTGTTTTTT. The chain carries TRBV9 and TRBJ1-4; D gene ambiguous. The CDR3 is 13 amino acids. The ends were cut back, 0 bases at V and 8 bases at J, with 8 bases in the middle. Germline lookup yields CDR1 SGDLS and CDR2 YYNGEE.

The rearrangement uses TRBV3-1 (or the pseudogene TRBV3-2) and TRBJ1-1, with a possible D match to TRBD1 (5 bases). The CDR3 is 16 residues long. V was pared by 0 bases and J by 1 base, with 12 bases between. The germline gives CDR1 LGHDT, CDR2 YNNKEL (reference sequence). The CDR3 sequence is CASSQDGWTSNTEAFF. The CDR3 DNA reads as TGTGCCAGCAGCCAAGATGGCTGGACATCGAACACTGAAGCTTTCTTT.

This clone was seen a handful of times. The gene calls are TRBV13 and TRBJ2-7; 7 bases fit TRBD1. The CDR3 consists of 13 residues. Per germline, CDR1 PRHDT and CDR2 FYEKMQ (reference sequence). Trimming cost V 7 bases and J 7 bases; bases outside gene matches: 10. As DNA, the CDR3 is TGTGCCAGCACCCGACAGGGCTACGGGGAGCAGTACTTC. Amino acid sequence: CASTRQGYGEQYF.

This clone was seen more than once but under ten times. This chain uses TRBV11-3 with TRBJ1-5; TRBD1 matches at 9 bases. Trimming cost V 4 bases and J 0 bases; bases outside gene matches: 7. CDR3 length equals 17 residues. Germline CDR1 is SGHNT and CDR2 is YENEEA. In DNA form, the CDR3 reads TGTGCCAGCAGCTCAGGAGACAGGGGGTATAGCAATCAGCCCCAGCATTTT. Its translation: CASSSGDRGYSNQPQHF.